Presented here are 29 T cell receptor beta chains from one specimen sequenced in a study of T cell responses to AZD1222 COVID-19 vaccine. The table came from immunoSEQ multiplex PCR; TCRdb's copy has only in-frame clones and leaves some out. This sample has about 150,000 clones, with 70% to 90% found just once. Sequenced material: peripheral blood, taken on day 0 of AZD1222 vaccination. These receptors all stem from an adult in good health.

The chain couples TRBV28 to TRBJ1-1; D not resolved. Germline CDR1 MDHEN, CDR2 SYDVKM. Trimming removed 6 bases from V and 0 bases from J, with 5 bases in between. The CDR3 extends over 12 amino acids. The CDR3 region is CASRGLNTEAFF. DNA of the CDR3: TGTGCCAGCAGAGGACTGAACACTGAAGCTTTCTTT.

The rearrangement links TRBV16 to TRBJ2-6; D is ambiguous. V lost 0 bases, J lost 2 bases, and 2 bases lay in between. This CDR3 contains 14 residues. The germline V gene has CDR1 KGHSY and CDR2 FQNENV. CDR3 region: CASSQSPGANVLTF. In DNA, the CDR3 is TGTGCCAGCAGCCAATCTCCTGGGGCCAACGTCCTGACTTTC.

The chain carries TRBV25-1 and TRBJ1-2; maybe TRBD1 (6 bases). CDR1 and CDR2 from the germline V gene are MGHDK and SYGVNS. The V gene lost 1 base and the J gene lost 11 bases, with 11 bases spanning the gap. The CDR3 is 12 residues long. The CDR3 coding sequence is TGTGCCAGCAGTGAATTGGGGGGCGGGTACACCTTC. This sequence encodes CASSELGGGYTF.

This clone was observed a single time. This rearrangement joins TRBV29-1 to TRBJ1-5; no definite D call. The CDR3 extends over 13 amino acids. Trimming removed 1 base at V and 7 bases at J, with 11 bases between. Germline lookup yields CDR1 SQVTM and CDR2 ANQGSEA. CDR3 nucleotides: TGCAGCGTTGAAGGCGGAACGGGGCAGCCCCAGCATTTT. Translated: CSVEGGTGQPQHF.

The chain employs TRBV7-9 and TRBJ2-3, with 12 bases identical to TRBD2. CDR3 size: 19 residues. CDR1 SEHNR and CDR2 FQNEAQ come from the germline V gene (reference sequence). V trimming: 5 bases; J trimming: 1 base; junction bases outside the gene matches: 13. In nucleotides, the CDR3 is TGTGCCAGCAGCAAACGACTAGCGGGAGATAAGGAGGGCACAGATACGCAGTATTTT. Its translation is CASSKRLAGDKEGTDTQYF.

Here the CDR3 reads CASSPDAGATDTQYF. CDR3 sequence (DNA): TGTGCCAGCAGCCCGGACGCGGGGGCCACAGATACGCAGTATTTT. J is TRBJ2-3 and V is TRBV5-4; a possible D gene is TRBD2 (7 bases). In germline, CDR1 is SGHNT, CDR2 YYREEE (reference sequence). The CDR3 has 15 amino acids. Trimming took off 4 bases at V and 2 bases at J, with 14 bases between the two ends.

The rearrangement joins TRBV28 to TRBJ2-3; possible D gene TRBD2, 6 bases. The germline V and J ends were trimmed by 5 bases and 2 bases, with 17 bases remaining between them. The CDR3 has 16 amino acids. CDR1 is MDHEN, CDR2 SYDVKM, per germline. The CDR3 DNA reads as TGTGCCAGCAGTCCGCTCCGCGGGACCTTCACAGATACGCAGTATTTT. Translation gives CASSPLRGTFTDTQYF. Full variable domain (outside the CDR3, taken from reference TRBV28 and TRBJ2-3): DVKVTQSSRYLVKRTGEKVFLECVQDMDHENMFWYRQDPGLGLRLIYFSYDVKMKEKGDIPEGYSVSREKKERFSLILESASTNQTSMYLCASSPLRGTFTDTQYFGPGTRLTVL.

V usage is TRBV12-3 or TRBV12-4 and J usage is TRBJ2-5; no firm D call. The CDR3 is 12 amino acids. Trimming pared 7 bases from V and 0 bases from J, leaving 6 bases between. The CDR3 sequence is CASTSNQETQYF. The CDR3 coding sequence is TGTGCCAGCACTAGTAACCAAGAGACCCAGTACTTC.

The chain has TRBV4-1 and TRBJ1-1; TRBD1 might be the D (5 bases). Germline V gene sequence: CDR1 MGHRA, CDR2 YSYEKL. Trimming pared 4 bases from V and 14 bases from J, leaving 8 bases between. This CDR3 region has 9 residues. This chain's CDR3 is CASSPWGFF. In DNA, the CDR3 is TGCGCCAGCAGCCCCTGGGGGTTCTTT.

The chain links TRBV7-2 to TRBJ1-2, with D maybe TRBD1 (6 bases). The germline V gene has CDR1 SGHTA and CDR2 FQGNSA. The CDR3 runs to 14 residues. V lost 2 bases to trimming and J lost 8 bases, with 15 bases between them. Here the CDR3 reads CASSLSTGTRGYTF. In DNA form, the CDR3 reads TGTGCCAGCAGCTTAAGTACAGGGACGAGAGGCTACACCTTC. The whole variable domain, filled in from reference TRBV7-2 and TRBJ1-2, reads GAGVSQSPSNKVTEKGKDVELRCDPISGHTALYWYRQSLGQGLEFLIYFQGNSAPDKSGLPSDRFSAERTGGSVSTLTIQRTQQEDSAVYLCASSLSTGTRGYTFGSGTRLTVV.

This clone was seen more than once but under ten times. The chain joins TRBV18 to TRBJ2-2; 10 bases fit TRBD1. CDR3 length: 16 residues. Germline CDR1 is KGHSH and CDR2 is LQKENI. With V trimmed by 2 bases and J by 4 bases, 4 bases remained unmatched. The CDR3 DNA is TGTGCCAGCTCACCAGGGACAGGGGACGGCACCGGGGAGCTGTTTTTT. Amino acids: CASSPGTGDGTGELFF.

This clone was observed once. The V call is TRBV3-1 (or the pseudogene TRBV3-2), the J call TRBJ2-1; 7 positions match TRBD2. The trim removed 4 bases at V and 2 bases at J, leaving 5 bases unmatched. Germline V gives CDR1 LGHDT, CDR2 YNNKEL (reference sequence). There are 15 residues in the CDR3. CDR3 nucleotides: TGTGCCAGCAGCCCGAGCGGGGCAACCTACAATGAGCAGTTCTTC. Its translation is CASSPSGATYNEQFF.

Here the CDR3 DNA reads TGTGCCAGCAGTTTACAGGTTTCCACTGAAGCTTTCTTT. This codes for CASSLQVSTEAFF. This chain uses TRBV6-5 with TRBJ1-1, with D perhaps TRBD1 (5 bases). This CDR3 has 13 amino acids. Germline CDR1 reads MNHEY; CDR2 reads SVGAGI. With 4 bases removed from V and 4 bases from J, the gap between germline ends came to 10 bases.

The chain links TRBV11-3 to TRBJ1-5, with D hard to call. The CDR3 sequence is 13 residues long. The germline V gene encodes CDR1 SGHNT and CDR2 YENEEA. V dropped 1 base and J dropped 1 base, with 2 bases sitting between them. The CDR3 spells CASSLASNQPQHF. In DNA, the CDR3 is TGTGCCAGCAGCTTAGCCAGCAATCAGCCCCAGCATTTT.

The rearrangement links TRBV6-5 to TRBJ2-7; 10 bases fit TRBD2. The CDR3 is 16 residues long. CDR1 is MNHEY, CDR2 SVGAGI, per germline. J gave up 9 bases and V 0 bases, and 11 bases lay outside the gene matches. In DNA, the CDR3 is TGTGCCAGCAGTTACTCGAGTACTAGCGGGATGAAGGGGCAGTACTTC. It codes for CASSYSSTSGMKGQYF.

J is TRBJ2-2 and V is TRBV7-2, with D possibly matching TRBD2 (6 bases). Germline V gives CDR1 SGHTA, CDR2 FQGNSA. V shed 5 bases and J shed 6 bases, with 13 bases lying between them. This CDR3 region has 14 residues. The CDR3 DNA reads as TGTGCCAGCAGCGCCCTGGCGGGGTCCGGGGAGCTGTTTTTT. Protein sequence: CASSALAGSGELFF. The full variable domain, completed using reference TRBV7-2 and TRBJ2-2, is GAGVSQSPSNKVTEKGKDVELRCDPISGHTALYWYRQSLGQGLEFLIYFQGNSAPDKSGLPSDRFSAERTGGSVSTLTIQRTQQEDSAVYLCASSALAGSGELFFGEGSRLTVL.

This clone has a single count. This chain uses TRBV19 with TRBJ1-1, with D possibly matching TRBD1 (6 bases). Germline values: CDR1 LNHDA, CDR2 SQIVND (reference sequence). Trimming removed 8 bases from V and 0 bases from J, with 16 bases in between. CDR3 length equals 15 residues. The CDR3 sequence is CASVPQGGVNTEAFF. CDR3 coding DNA: TGTGCCAGTGTTCCACAGGGCGGCGTGAACACTGAAGCTTTCTTT.

The chain couples TRBV6-2 or TRBV6-3 to TRBJ2-5, with D possibly TRBD2 on 5 matching bases. Trimming cost V 4 bases and J 5 bases, with 11 bases left between them. The CDR3 totals 13 residues. The germline CDR1 and CDR2 sequences are MNHEY and SVGEGT. The CDR3 protein is CASSSWGEETQYF. The CDR3 bases are TGTGCCAGCAGTTCATGGGGAGAGGAGACCCAGTACTTC.

The chain has TRBV11-3 and TRBJ2-3; TRBD2 aligns across 13 bases. V dropped 5 bases and J dropped 2; count of bases not matched to a gene: 7. This CDR3 is 17 amino acids long. Germline V gene lookup returns CDR1 SGHNT and CDR2 YENEEA. CDR3 sequence reads: CASSSPGLAGITDTQYF. The DNA of the CDR3 is TGTGCCAGCAGCAGTCCGGGACTAGCGGGAATCACAGATACGCAGTATTTT.

The chain joins TRBV7-8 to TRBJ1-5; 7 bases are shared with TRBD1. The CDR3 has 15 amino acids. Germline values: CDR1 SGHVS, CDR2 FQNEAQ. V lost 5 bases, J lost 2 bases, and 6 bases stayed unmatched. The DNA for the CDR3 is TGTGCCAGCAGCGCCCGGGACAGCCGCAATCAGCCCCAGCATTTT. Its translation is CASSARDSRNQPQHF.

The chain recombines TRBV5-4 with TRBJ1-1, with 7 bases fitting TRBD1. Germline V lookup: CDR1 SGHNT, CDR2 YYREEE (reference sequence). Germline trimming cut 4 bases from V and 4 bases from J; bases unmatched to any gene: 10. The CDR3 is 15 amino acids. The CDR3 here is CASSPLRAGGTEAFF. In DNA form, the CDR3 reads TGTGCCAGCAGCCCCCTCCGAGCAGGGGGCACTGAAGCTTTCTTT.

The rearrangement links TRBV6-5 to TRBJ1-1, with 8 positions matching TRBD1. In germline, CDR1 is MNHEY, CDR2 SVGAGI. The CDR3 spans 13 residues. The trim removed 11 bases at V and 8 bases at J, leaving 13 bases unmatched. CDR3 sequence reads: CACDLQGATEAFF. CDR3 in DNA: TGTGCCTGCGATTTGCAGGGGGCGACCGAAGCTTTCTTT.

V gene TRBV3-1 (or the pseudogene TRBV3-2) combines with J gene TRBJ2-7, with D maybe TRBD1 (5 bases). The V end lost 4 bases, the J end lost 1 base, and 17 bases lay between the germline ends. Germline V gene sequence: CDR1 LGHDT, CDR2 YNNKEL (reference sequence). CDR3 length: 16 residues. CDR3 in DNA: TGTGCCAGCAGCCCCCCCCTGGGTCCAGGGTCCTACGAGCAGTACTTC. Its translation is CASSPPLGPGSYEQYF.

The rearrangement joins TRBV10-3 to TRBJ2-3; perhaps TRBD2 as D (6 bases). The V and J ends lost 7 bases and 4 bases respectively, with 18 bases between them. Per the germline V gene, CDR1 is ENHRY and CDR2 is SYGVKD. CDR3 length equals 15 residues. The CDR3 loop reads CAITGERTGADTQYF. CDR3 coding DNA: TGTGCCATCACTGGCGAGCGGACGGGGGCAGATACGCAGTATTTT.

The chain employs TRBV4-3 and TRBJ1-2, with D perhaps matching TRBD1 (6 bases). The CDR3 runs to 18 residues. V shed 0 bases and J shed 5 bases, with 22 bases lying between them. CDR1 LGHNA and CDR2 YSLEER come from the germline V gene. CDR3 DNA sequence: TGCGCCAGCAGCCAAGAAACGGGGGGGGCAGCCAACTGGTATGGCTACACCTTC. Residues: CASSQETGGAANWYGYTF.

The CDR3 DNA is TGTGCCTGGAGTCCATCAACGACCGGGGAGCTGTTTTTT. It specifies CAWSPSTTGELFF. The rearrangement links TRBV30 to TRBJ2-2; no clear D gene. The CDR3 sequence is 13 residues long. Germline-derived CDR1 and CDR2 are GTSNPN and SVGIG (reference sequence). Trimming removed 2 bases from V and 5 bases from J, with 9 bases in between.

The V and J genes are TRBV6-5 and TRBJ2-7, with 10 bases that match TRBD1. The CDR3 length is 16 residues. V shed 1 base and J 7 bases; nucleotides not matched to a gene: 10. Per the germline V gene, CDR1 is MNHEY and CDR2 is SVGAGI. The CDR3 bases are TGTGCCAGCAGTTACTTGACAGGGGGCAGTTCCGGAGAGCAGTACTTC. It encodes CASSYLTGGSSGEQYF.

This clone appeared a single time. The V and J genes are TRBV18 and TRBJ1-3; no firm D call. Germline V CDR1 and CDR2: KGHSH, LQKENI. Trimming cost V 2 bases and J 0 bases, with 11 bases left between them. This CDR3 is built from 16 residues. The CDR3: CASSPRLVSSGNTIYF. CDR3 nucleotide sequence: TGTGCCAGCTCACCAAGACTTGTCAGCTCTGGAAACACCATATATTTT.

This clone was observed once. The chain uses TRBV29-1 and TRBJ1-2; D remains unclear. V was cut by 2 bases and J by 8 bases, with 15 bases left in between. The CDR3 loop spans 13 amino acids. Germline assignment: CDR1 SQVTM and CDR2 ANQGSEA. The CDR3 sequence is CSVERAGNRGYTF. As DNA, the CDR3 is TGCAGCGTTGAAAGGGCGGGGAATCGGGGCTACACCTTC.